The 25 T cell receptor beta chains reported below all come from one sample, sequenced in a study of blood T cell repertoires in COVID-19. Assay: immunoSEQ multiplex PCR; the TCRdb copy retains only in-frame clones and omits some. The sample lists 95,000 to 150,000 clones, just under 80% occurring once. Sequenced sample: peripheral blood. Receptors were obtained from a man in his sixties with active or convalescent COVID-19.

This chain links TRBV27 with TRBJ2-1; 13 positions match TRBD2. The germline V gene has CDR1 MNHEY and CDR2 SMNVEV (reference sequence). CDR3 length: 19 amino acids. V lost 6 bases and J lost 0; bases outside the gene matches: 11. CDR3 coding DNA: TGTGCCAGCAGAGACCCACTAGCGGGAGGGCAAGCCTCCTACAATGAGCAGTTCTTC. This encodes CASRDPLAGGQASYNEQFF.

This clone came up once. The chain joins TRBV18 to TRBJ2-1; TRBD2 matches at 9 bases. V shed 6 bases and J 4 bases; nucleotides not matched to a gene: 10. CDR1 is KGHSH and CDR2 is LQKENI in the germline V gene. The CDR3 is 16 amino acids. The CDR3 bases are TGTGCCAGCTCCCCCGAGGGAAGCGGGAGGTACAATGAGCAGTTCTTC. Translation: CASSPEGSGRYNEQFF.

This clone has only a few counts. The DNA of the CDR3 is TGTGCCAGTACCGGACGCGGGGCGCGAAATCAGCCCCAGCATTTT. Residues: CASTGRGARNQPQHF. The chain couples TRBV19 to TRBJ1-5; weak D call: TRBD1 (5 bases). Germline CDR1 and CDR2: LNHDA and SQIVND (reference sequence). Trimming cost V 7 bases and J 4 bases, with 17 bases left between them. This CDR3 is built from 15 residues.

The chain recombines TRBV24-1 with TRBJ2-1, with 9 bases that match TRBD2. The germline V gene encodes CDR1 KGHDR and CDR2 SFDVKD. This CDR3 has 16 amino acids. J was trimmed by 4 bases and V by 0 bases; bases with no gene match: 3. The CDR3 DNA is TGTGCCACCAGTGATTTGCAAGCGGGAGGATACAATGAGCAGTTCTTC. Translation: CATSDLQAGGYNEQFF.

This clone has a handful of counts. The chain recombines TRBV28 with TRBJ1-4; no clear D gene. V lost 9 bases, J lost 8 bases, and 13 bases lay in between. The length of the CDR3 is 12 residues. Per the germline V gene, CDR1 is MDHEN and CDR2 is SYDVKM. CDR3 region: CASFAGGEKLFF. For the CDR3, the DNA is TGTGCCAGTTTCGCGGGCGGAGAAAAACTGTTTTTT.

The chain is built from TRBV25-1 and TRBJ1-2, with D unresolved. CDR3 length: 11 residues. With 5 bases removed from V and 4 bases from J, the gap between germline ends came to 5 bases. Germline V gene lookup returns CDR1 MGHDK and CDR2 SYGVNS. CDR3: CASSHGYGYTF. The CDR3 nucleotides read TGTGCCAGCAGTCACGGCTATGGCTACACCTTC.

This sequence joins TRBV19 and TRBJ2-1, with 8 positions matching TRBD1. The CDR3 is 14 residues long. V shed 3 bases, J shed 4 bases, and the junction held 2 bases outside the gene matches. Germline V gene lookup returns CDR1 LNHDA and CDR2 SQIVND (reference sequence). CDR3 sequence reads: CASSMRQGYNEQFF. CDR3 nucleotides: TGTGCCAGTAGTATGAGACAGGGGTACAATGAGCAGTTCTTC.

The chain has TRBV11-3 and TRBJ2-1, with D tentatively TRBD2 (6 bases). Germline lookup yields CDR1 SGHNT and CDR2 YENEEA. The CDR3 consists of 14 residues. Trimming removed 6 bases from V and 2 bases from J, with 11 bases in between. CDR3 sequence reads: CASSGGMAYNEQFF. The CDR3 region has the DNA TGTGCCAGCAGTGGCGGGATGGCCTACAATGAGCAGTTCTTC.

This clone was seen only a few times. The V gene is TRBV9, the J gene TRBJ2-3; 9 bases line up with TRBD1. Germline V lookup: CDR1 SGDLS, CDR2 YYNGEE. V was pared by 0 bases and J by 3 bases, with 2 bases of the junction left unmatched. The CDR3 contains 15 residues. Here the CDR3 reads CASSVEDRGTDTQYF. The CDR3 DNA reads TGTGCCAGCAGCGTAGAGGACAGGGGAACAGATACGCAGTATTTT.

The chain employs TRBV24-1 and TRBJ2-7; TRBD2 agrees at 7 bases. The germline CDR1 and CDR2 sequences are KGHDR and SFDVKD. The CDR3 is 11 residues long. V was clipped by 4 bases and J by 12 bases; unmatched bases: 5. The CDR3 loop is CATSEGGSAYF. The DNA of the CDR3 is TGTGCCACCAGTGAGGGCGGGAGTGCGTACTTC.

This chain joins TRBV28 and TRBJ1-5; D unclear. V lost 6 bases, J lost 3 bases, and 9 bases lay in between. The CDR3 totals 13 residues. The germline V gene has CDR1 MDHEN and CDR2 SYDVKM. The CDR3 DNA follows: TGTGCCAGCAGGCCAGGTGTCAATCAGCCCCAGCATTTT. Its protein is CASRPGVNQPQHF.

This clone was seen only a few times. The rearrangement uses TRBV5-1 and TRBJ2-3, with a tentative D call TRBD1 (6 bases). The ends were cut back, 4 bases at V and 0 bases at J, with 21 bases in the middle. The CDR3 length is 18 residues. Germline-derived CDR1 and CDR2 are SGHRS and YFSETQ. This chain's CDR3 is CASSPGQYVGSSTDTQYF. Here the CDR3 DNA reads TGCGCCAGCAGCCCCGGACAGTATGTGGGATCTAGCACAGATACGCAGTATTTT.

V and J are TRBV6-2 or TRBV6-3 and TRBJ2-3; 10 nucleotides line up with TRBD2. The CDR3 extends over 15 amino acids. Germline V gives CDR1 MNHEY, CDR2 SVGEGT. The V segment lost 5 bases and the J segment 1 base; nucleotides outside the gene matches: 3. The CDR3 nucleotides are TGTGCCAGCAGTCTAACTAGCGGGGGCACAGATACGCAGTATTTT. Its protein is CASSLTSGGTDTQYF.

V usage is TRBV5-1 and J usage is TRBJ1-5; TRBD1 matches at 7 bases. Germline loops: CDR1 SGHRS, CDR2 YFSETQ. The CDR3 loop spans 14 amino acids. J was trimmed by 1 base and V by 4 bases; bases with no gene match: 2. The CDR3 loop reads CASSPGQSNQPQHF. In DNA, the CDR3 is TGCGCCAGCAGCCCGGGACAGAGCAATCAGCCCCAGCATTTT.

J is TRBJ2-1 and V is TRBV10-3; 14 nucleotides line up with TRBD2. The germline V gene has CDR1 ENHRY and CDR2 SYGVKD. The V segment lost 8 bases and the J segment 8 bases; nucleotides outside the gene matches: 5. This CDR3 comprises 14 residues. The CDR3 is CAIGTSGGLYEQFF. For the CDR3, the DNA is TGTGCCATCGGGACTAGCGGGGGCCTTTATGAGCAGTTCTTC.

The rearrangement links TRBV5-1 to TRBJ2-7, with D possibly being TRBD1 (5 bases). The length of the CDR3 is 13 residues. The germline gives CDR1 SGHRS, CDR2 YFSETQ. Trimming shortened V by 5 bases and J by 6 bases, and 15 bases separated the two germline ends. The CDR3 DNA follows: TGCGCCAGCAGACAGGCCTCCGGGCCCGAGCAGTACTTC. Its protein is CASRQASGPEQYF. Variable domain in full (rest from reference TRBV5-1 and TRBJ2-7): KAGVTQTPRYLIKTRGQQVTLSCSPISGHRSVSWYQQTPGQGLQFLFEYFSETQRNKGNFPGRFSGRQFSNSRSEMNVSTLELGDSALYLCASRQASGPEQYFGPGTRLTVT.

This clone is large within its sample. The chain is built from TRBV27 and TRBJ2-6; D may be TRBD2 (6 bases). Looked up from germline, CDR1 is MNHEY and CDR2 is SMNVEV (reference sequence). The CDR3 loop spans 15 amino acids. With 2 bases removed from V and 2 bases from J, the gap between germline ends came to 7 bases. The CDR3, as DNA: TGTGCCAGCAGTTTAGGAGGGACTGGGGCCAACGTCCTGACTTTC. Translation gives CASSLGGTGANVLTF.

CDR3 coding DNA: TGTGCCAGCTCACCTATGCTAGCCGACTACAATGAGCAGTTCTTC. Translation gives CASSPMLADYNEQFF. V usage is TRBV18 and J usage is TRBJ2-1; TRBD2 might be the D (5 bases). The germline gives CDR1 KGHSH, CDR2 LQKENI. This CDR3 region has 15 residues. V was clipped by 3 bases and J by 3 bases, with 12 bases between them. Drawing the rest from reference TRBV18 and TRBJ2-1, the complete variable domain is NAGVMQNPRHLVRRRGQEARLRCSPMKGHSHVYWYRQLPEEGLKFMVYLQKENIIDESGMPKERFSAEFPKEGPSILRIQQVVRGDSAAYFCASSPMLADYNEQFFGPGTRLTVL.

DNA of the CDR3: TGTGCCAGCAGTGCCAGGGACACCAACTACGAGCAGTACTTC. Its translation is CASSARDTNYEQYF. The V gene is TRBV9, the J gene TRBJ2-7; possible D gene TRBD1, 6 bases. The CDR3 is 14 amino acids. V lost 5 bases and J lost 3, with 15 bases in between. CDR1 is SGDLS and CDR2 is YYNGEE in the germline V gene.

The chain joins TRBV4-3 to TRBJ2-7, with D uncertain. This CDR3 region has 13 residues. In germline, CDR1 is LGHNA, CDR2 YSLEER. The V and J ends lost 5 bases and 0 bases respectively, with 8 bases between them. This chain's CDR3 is CASSVLGSYEQYF. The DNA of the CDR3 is TGCGCCAGCAGCGTGCTCGGCTCCTACGAGCAGTACTTC.

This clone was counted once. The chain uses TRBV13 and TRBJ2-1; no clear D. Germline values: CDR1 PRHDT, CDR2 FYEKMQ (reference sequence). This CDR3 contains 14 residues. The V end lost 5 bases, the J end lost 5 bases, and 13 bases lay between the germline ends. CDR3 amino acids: CASSVRRRNNEQFF. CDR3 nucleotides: TGTGCCAGCAGCGTGCGGCGGAGAAACAATGAGCAGTTCTTC. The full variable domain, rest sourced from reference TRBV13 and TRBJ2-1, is AAGVIQSPRHLIKEKRETATLKCYPIPRHDTVYWYQQGPGQDPQFLISFYEKMQSDKGSIPDRFSAQQFSDYHSELNMSSLELGDSALYFCASSVRRRNNEQFFGPGTRLTVL.

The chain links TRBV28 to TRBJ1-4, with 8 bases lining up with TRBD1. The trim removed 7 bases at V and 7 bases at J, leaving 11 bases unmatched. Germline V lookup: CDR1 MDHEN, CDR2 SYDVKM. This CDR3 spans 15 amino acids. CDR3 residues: CASKDRVGGSEKLFF. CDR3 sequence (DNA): TGTGCCAGCAAGGACAGGGTGGGAGGCAGTGAAAAACTGTTTTTT.

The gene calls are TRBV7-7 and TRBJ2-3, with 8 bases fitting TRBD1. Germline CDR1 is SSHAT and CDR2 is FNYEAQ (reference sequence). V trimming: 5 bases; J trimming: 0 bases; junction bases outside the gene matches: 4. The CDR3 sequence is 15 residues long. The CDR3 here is CASSRGTGSTDTQYF. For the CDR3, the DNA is TGTGCCAGCAGCCGTGGGACAGGAAGCACAGATACGCAGTATTTT.

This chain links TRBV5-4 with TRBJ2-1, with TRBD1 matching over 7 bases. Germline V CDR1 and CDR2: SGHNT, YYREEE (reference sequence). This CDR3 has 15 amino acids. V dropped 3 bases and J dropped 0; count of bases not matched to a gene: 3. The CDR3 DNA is TGTGCCAGCAGCTACAGGGGATACTCCTACAATGAGCAGTTCTTC. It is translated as CASSYRGYSYNEQFF.

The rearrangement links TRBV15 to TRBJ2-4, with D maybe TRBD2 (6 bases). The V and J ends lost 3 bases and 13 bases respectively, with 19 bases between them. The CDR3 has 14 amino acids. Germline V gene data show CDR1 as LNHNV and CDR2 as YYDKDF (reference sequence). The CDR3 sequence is CATSREGLMGEQYF. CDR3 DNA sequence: TGTGCCACCAGCAGGGAGGGTTTGATGGGGGAACAGTACTTC.